This paragraph reports one T cell receptor beta chain. What it binds is unknown. No conserved phenylalanine or tryptophan is present at the end of the CDR3, so a read error is the likely explanation. A modified ARM-PCR protocol with three rounds of nested PCR amplified TCRbeta. Via MiXCR, TCRdb re-called the multiplex PCR reads, giving one row per CDR3 protein. The repertoire has 60,000 to 85,000 distinct CDR3 sequences, approximately 82% of them found once; the top ten carry 40%. The record originates from a study of tumor and adjacent non-tumor tissue in lung cancer. Study details: There were around 11 adenocarcinoma, a couple of squamous cell carcinoma and 1 small cell lung cancer cases. Points from the study as a whole: Compared with tumor, normal lung showed significantly lower TCR diversity. In normal lung, the top 100 clones were significantly more dominant than in tumor. Patients with more diverse tumor TCRs had worse survival.

RNA was extracted from bulk tissue without any cell sorting. Distant lung tissue was collected more than 3 cm away from the tumor edge. This sequence was found in an older man with non-small cell lung cancer. The sample consisted of distant non-tumor lung tissue.

The CDR3: CSPVGRGINNEQFI. The CDR3 nucleotides are TGCAGCCCTGTGGGGAGGGGCATAAACAATGAGCAGTTCATC. V gene TRBV29-1 combines with J gene TRBJ2-1; 7 nucleotides align to TRBD2. Germline CDR1 and CDR2: SQVTM and ANQGSEA. The CDR3 is 14 residues long. J gave up 5 bases and V 8 bases, and 12 bases lay outside the gene matches.